This TCR beta chain was sequenced for a study of molecular identifiers for immune sequencing clone quantification. Findings and caveats of the study: In naive cells, under 1% of molecules belonged to clones above 20 RNA copies, against over 97% in effector cells. Barcode collisions between identical TCR molecules could shrink estimates of highly expanded clone sizes.

This clonotype occurred a few times. Antigen: not known. The V gene lost 3 bases and the J gene lost 2 bases, with 11 bases spanning the gap. The CDR3 is made up of 15 amino acids. Germline V gives CDR1 LNHDA, CDR2 SQIVND (reference sequence). Using its own MiXCR run on the PCR reads, TCRdb lists one record per CDR3 protein. The sample lists about 86,000 distinct CDR3 sequences, more than 20% occurring once. Source material: naive CD8+ T cells from blood, with Jurkat cell RNA spiked in. Regarding subset: FACS-sorted CD8+CD4-CCR7+CD45RA+ naive T cells. This TCR was sampled from a human donor in good health. Some libraries in this study had Jurkat cell RNA spiked in. This chain links TRBV19 with TRBJ1-5, with D hard to call. This CDR3 reads CASSISRRGNQPQHF. CDR3 in DNA: TGTGCCAGTAGTATCTCGCGGCGGGGCAATCAGCCCCAGCATTTT.